This paragraph covers one T cell receptor (beta chain) sequence. Its antigen remains unidentified. No base-level quality is on record; no much larger clone is a single base apart. The sample is drawn from a study of blood T cell repertoires in COVID-19 (dated by TCRdb to between 2020 and 2021). A note on the overall study: Samples from collaborators originated in the United States, Italy and Spain and spanned both the acute and convalescent phases of COVID-19. The prospective study material was composed of cDNA or gDNA derived from T cells, B-cell-depleted T cells, or PBMCs. Subjects who had been exposed to COVID-19, were actively infected with it, or had recovered from it provided the deeply sampled blood TCRbeta repertoires that made up the dataset. A freely available public database, intended as a resource for researchers studying the immune response to SARS-CoV-2, is where the repertoires were released. The samples were drawn from the first 160 participants of the ongoing ImmuneRACE study and from roughly 1,300 subjects provided by 6 global collaborators. The sample metadata nearly always contained a de-identified subject ID, COVID-19 status, age in years and sex. HLA class I and class II types, where available, came from metadata supplied by the sample provider rather than from assay-based typing. Points the paper makes about the study in general: Clinical and demographic metadata were provided uncurated, with the amount varying by source and participant.

TCRbeta CDR3 regions were amplified from genomic DNA using the immunoSEQ Assay, a bias-controlled multiplex PCR. Under the source paper's analysis protocol: Within the assay, amplification of reference gene primers was used to estimate how many nucleated cells each sample contained. Sequence reads were collapsed and filtered to measure the absolute abundance of every unique TCRbeta CDR3 rearrangement. For each sample, productive Simpson clonality was calculated as the square root of Simpson's diversity index over productive rearrangements. The table was pulled from immuneACCESS by TCRdb, which kept in-frame rearrangements only. Such tables lose some clones; where checked, under half of the loss comes from unresolved V genes, and the rest has no known cause. The V and J calls and clone size are taken from that table; D and trimming were inferred from the DNA. In all, the sample holds 80,000 to 95,000 clones, and approximately 88% of those were seen once. The biggest ten clones account for 30% to 35% of the sample.

Whole blood was collected in K2EDTA tubes by collaborating institutions according to the institutions' own protocols. Collaborator samples were shipped for TCRbeta analysis as frozen whole blood, isolated PBMCs, or DNA extracted from either sample type. V loses 0 bases, J loses 4 bases, and the germline ends lie 9 bases apart. The CDR3 starts with the cysteine, ends with the phenylalanine, and has 14 residues. Just the 42-base CDR3 DNA is kept, in frame starting at base 1. CDR1 and CDR2 (ENHRY, SYGVKD) derive from the germline V gene. Sequences were obtained from peripheral blood. The V and J segments used are TRBV10-3 and TRBJ1-2; TRBD1 is possibly the D segment (6 matching bases). This TCR derives from a woman of 80 years or more with active or convalescent COVID-19. The CDR3 sequence is CAISESTGSYGYTF. The nucleotide sequence is TGTGCCATCAGTGAGTCGACAGGTTCCTATGGCTACACCTTC.